This TCR beta chain appears in the sequencing data of a study of T cell responses to AZD1222 COVID-19 vaccine. General study findings and limits: The repertoires were collected only after the peak T cell response.

Germline assignment: CDR1 SGHTA and CDR2 FQGNSA. The germline V and J ends were trimmed by 6 bases and 4 bases, with 18 bases remaining between them. The CDR3 has 15 residues. Method: immunoSEQ multiplex PCR; TCRdb's copy keeps in-frame clones and lacks some. The sample lists 90,000 to 140,000 clones; over 80% were seen once. About this clone: The antigen is not known.

The clonotype comes from an adult in good health. Source: peripheral blood, taken on day 0 of AZD1222 vaccination. V gene TRBV7-2 combines with J gene TRBJ1-1; D uncertain. CDR3 residues: CASSFERVRGTEAFF. The DNA of the CDR3 is TGTGCCAGCAGTTTCGAACGGGTTCGTGGCACTGAAGCTTTCTTT.